This is a list of T cell receptor beta chains from one sample in a study of persistence of HIV-infected CD4 T cells. Antigens of these TCRs are unknown. Clones were sequenced by immunoSEQ multiplex PCR, and TCRdb holds only the in-frame ones, with some missing. Of around 39,000 clones listed, about 81% are singletons. The sample in question was cultured CD4+ T cells from PBMCs, obtained from a patient who received antiretroviral therapy. These receptor sequences come from an adult with HIV. The donor label of this sample is uncertain. Each CDR3 is given with its conserved first and last residue. The order of the fields is J gene, V gene, clone size, D gene, CDR3 protein, CDR3 DNA. A D gene is named only where the DNA matches it firmly. Only part of the rows carry a size: once, few, many, or a class if the clone is expanded.

J gene: TRBJ2-5
V gene: TRBV25-1
clone size: once
D gene: TRBD2
CDR3 protein: CASSLGLAGVETQYF
CDR3 DNA: TGTGCCAGCAGTTTGGGACTAGCGGGGGTAGAGACCCAGTACTTC

J gene: TRBJ1-1
V gene: TRBV7-2
clone size: -
D gene: -
CDR3 protein: CASSLAAGITEAFF
CDR3 DNA: TGTGCCAGCAGCTTAGCAGCAGGGATCACTGAAGCTTTCTTT

J gene: TRBJ2-3
V gene: TRBV10-1
clone size: -
D gene: TRBD2
CDR3 protein: CASSSGIRTDTQYF
CDR3 DNA: TGCGCCAGCAGTAGCGGGATCCGCACAGATACGCAGTATTTT

J gene: TRBJ1-6
V gene: TRBV7-9
clone size: -
D gene: -
CDR3 protein: CASSLTTGDSPLHF
CDR3 DNA: TGTGCCAGCAGTTTAACGACTGGTGATTCACCCCTCCACTTT

J gene: TRBJ2-6
V gene: TRBV18
clone size: -
D gene: TRBD1
CDR3 protein: CASSPSPGTGAGANVLTF
CDR3 DNA: TGTGCCAGCTCACCTAGTCCCGGGACAGGGGCTGGGGCCAACGTCCTGACTTTC

J gene: TRBJ1-1
V gene: TRBV29-1
clone size: -
D gene: -
CDR3 protein: CSVEDDGGPEAFF
CDR3 DNA: TGCAGCGTTGAAGATGACGGGGGACCTGAAGCTTTCTTT

J gene: TRBJ2-3
V gene: TRBV6-1
clone size: once
D gene: TRBD1
CDR3 protein: CASSEGQGASWDTQYF
CDR3 DNA: TGTGCCAGCAGCGAAGGGCAGGGGGCGAGCTGGGATACGCAGTATTTT

J gene: TRBJ1-3
V gene: TRBV30
clone size: -
D gene: -
CDR3 protein: CAWSYGISGNTIYF
CDR3 DNA: TGTGCCTGGAGTTACGGCATCTCTGGAAACACCATATATTTT

J gene: TRBJ1-6
V gene: TRBV27
clone size: -
D gene: -
CDR3 protein: CASSTRTDSPLHF
CDR3 DNA: TGTGCCAGCAGTACACGGACAGATTCACCCCTCCACTTT

J gene: TRBJ1-1
V gene: TRBV29-1
clone size: once
D gene: TRBD1
CDR3 protein: CSVDRGTGNTEAFF
CDR3 DNA: TGCAGCGTTGACCGGGGGACAGGCAACACTGAAGCTTTCTTT

J gene: TRBJ2-3
V gene: TRBV30
clone size: -
D gene: -
CDR3 protein: CAWSRTADTQYF
CDR3 DNA: TGTGCCTGGAGTCGTACAGCGGATACGCAGTATTTT

J gene: TRBJ2-2
V gene: TRBV29-1
clone size: -
D gene: -
CDR3 protein: CSVRGANTGELFF
CDR3 DNA: TGCAGCGTTAGGGGGGCGAACACCGGGGAGCTGTTTTTT

J gene: TRBJ1-4
V gene: TRBV30
clone size: -
D gene: -
CDR3 protein: CAWSLGSGSATNEKLFF
CDR3 DNA: TGTGCCTGGAGTCTGGGCTCAGGCTCTGCAACTAATGAAAAACTGTTTTTT

J gene: TRBJ2-3
V gene: TRBV5-6
clone size: -
D gene: TRBD2
CDR3 protein: CASSLEILAVADTQYF
CDR3 DNA: TGTGCCAGCAGCTTGGAGATACTAGCGGTGGCAGATACGCAGTATTTT

J gene: TRBJ1-1
V gene: TRBV5-1
clone size: -
D gene: TRBD1
CDR3 protein: CASKPEPGQGAFF
CDR3 DNA: TGCGCCAGCAAGCCTGAGCCCGGACAGGGTGCTTTCTTT

J gene: TRBJ1-1
V gene: TRBV12-3/TRBV12-4
clone size: few
D gene: TRBD1
CDR3 protein: CASIMTGATEAFF
CDR3 DNA: TGTGCCAGCATCATGACAGGGGCTACTGAAGCTTTCTTT

J gene: TRBJ2-7
V gene: TRBV9
clone size: -
D gene: -
CDR3 protein: CASSVSGSLYEQYF
CDR3 DNA: TGTGCCAGCAGCGTTAGTGGGTCGCTCTACGAGCAGTACTTC

J gene: TRBJ2-1
V gene: TRBV11-3
clone size: -
D gene: TRBD1
CDR3 protein: CASSLRPGTGYNEQFF
CDR3 DNA: TGTGCCAGCAGCCTACGGCCTGGGACAGGGTACAATGAGCAGTTCTTC

J gene: TRBJ1-4
V gene: TRBV7-9
clone size: -
D gene: TRBD1
CDR3 protein: CASSQRTGMDEKLFF
CDR3 DNA: TGTGCCAGCAGCCAACGGACAGGGATGGATGAAAAACTGTTTTTT

J gene: TRBJ1-1
V gene: TRBV5-1
clone size: once
D gene: -
CDR3 protein: CASSFPGRSTEAFF
CDR3 DNA: TGCGCCAGCAGCTTTCCGGGACGGAGCACTGAAGCTTTCTTT

J gene: TRBJ1-1
V gene: TRBV21-1
clone size: few
D gene: -
CDR3 protein: CASSKARGSGEAFF
CDR3 DNA: TGTGCCAGCAGCAAAGCTCGGGGATCTGGTGAAGCTTTCTTT

J gene: TRBJ2-7
V gene: TRBV20-1
clone size: -
D gene: -
CDR3 protein: CSASRREYEQYF
CDR3 DNA: TGCAGTGCTAGTCGCAGGGAATACGAGCAGTACTTC

J gene: TRBJ2-7
V gene: TRBV7-8
clone size: -
D gene: -
CDR3 protein: CASSPLTQGGGGEQYF
CDR3 DNA: TGTGCCAGCAGCCCCCTCACACAGGGTGGGGGAGGGGAGCAGTACTTC

J gene: TRBJ1-4
V gene: TRBV6-5
clone size: -
D gene: -
CDR3 protein: CASSPTLGRNEKLFF
CDR3 DNA: TGTGCCAGCAGCCCCACTTTGGGTCGGAATGAAAAACTGTTTTTT

J gene: TRBJ1-5
V gene: TRBV6-5
clone size: -
D gene: TRBD1
CDR3 protein: CATLAGTGGNQPQHF
CDR3 DNA: TGTGCCACACTCGCCGGGACAGGGGGCAATCAGCCCCAGCATTTT

J gene: TRBJ2-1
V gene: TRBV4-1
clone size: once
D gene: -
CDR3 protein: CASSQAGTSTNEQFF
CDR3 DNA: TGCGCCAGCAGCCAAGCCGGGACTTCTACCAATGAGCAGTTCTTC

J gene: TRBJ2-1
V gene: TRBV7-3
clone size: once
D gene: -
CDR3 protein: CASSTLETEQFF
CDR3 DNA: TGTGCCAGCAGCACACTAGAAACTGAGCAGTTCTTC

J gene: TRBJ2-3
V gene: TRBV5-1
clone size: -
D gene: -
CDR3 protein: CASSLAGHLVSTDTQYF
CDR3 DNA: TGCGCCAGCAGCTTGGCCGGGCACTTAGTAAGCACAGATACGCAGTATTTT

J gene: TRBJ2-7
V gene: TRBV5-1
clone size: once
D gene: -
CDR3 protein: CASRADSYEQYF
CDR3 DNA: TGCGCCAGCAGAGCTGACAGCTACGAGCAGTACTTC

J gene: TRBJ1-1
V gene: TRBV9
clone size: -
D gene: TRBD1
CDR3 protein: CASSVGPGTVSWENTEAFF
CDR3 DNA: TGTGCCAGCAGCGTAGGACCAGGGACAGTTTCATGGGAGAACACTGAAGCTTTCTTT

J gene: TRBJ1-2
V gene: TRBV14
clone size: few
D gene: -
CDR3 protein: CASSQDRQPRGYTF
CDR3 DNA: TGTGCCAGCAGCCAAGATAGACAGCCACGGGGCTACACCTTC

J gene: TRBJ1-6
V gene: TRBV2
clone size: -
D gene: -
CDR3 protein: CASSEGLNSPLHF
CDR3 DNA: TGTGCCAGCAGTGAAGGACTCAATTCACCCCTCCACTTT